These 8 T cell receptor beta chains came from one sample sequenced in a study of T cells expressing NK-cell markers. TCRdb reprocessed the 5' RACE reads and reports one entry per CDR3 protein, with no DNA. This sample contains about 460,000 distinct CDR3 sequences. Sequences were obtained from blood T cells: a sorted CD56 or NKG2C T cell subset, CD4+ or CD8+ T cells, or bulk PBMC T cells (not recorded which). All receptors come from a woman aged 45-65 years in good health.

The chain is built from TRBV4-1 and TRBJ2-2; TCRdb's assignment of TRBD1 cannot be checked, as there is no DNA. Germline CDR1 reads MGHRA; CDR2 reads YSYEKL. The CDR3 consists of 17 residues. CDR3 loop: CASSLNLDRGGTGELFF.

This chain connects TRBV12-3 or TRBV12-4 to TRBJ1-4; the D call of TRBD1 rests on TCRdb alone, since no DNA is present to check it. The CDR3 is 15 amino acids. The CDR3 protein is CASSLNPRDGKGLFF.

CDR3 sequence reads: CASSQGAFNSGQFF. The V call is TRBV3-1, the J call TRBJ2-1; checking the TCRdb D call of TRBD1 is not possible without DNA. The length of the CDR3 is 14 residues. Looked up from germline, CDR1 is LGHDT and CDR2 is YNNKEL (reference sequence).

J is TRBJ2-4 and V is TRBV5-1; the TCRdb call, TRBD1, lacks DNA for checking. Germline CDR1 and CDR2: SGHRS and YFSETQ. This CDR3 region has 12 residues. The CDR3 loop reads CASSLNRDIQYF.

The chain employs TRBV20-1 and TRBJ1-1; TCRdb outputs TRBD1, but without DNA this stays unchecked. The CDR3 length is 13 residues. The germline V gene encodes CDR1 DFQATT and CDR2 SNEGSKA (reference sequence). CDR3 in amino acids: CSARPQGWTEAFF.

The CDR3 protein is CAWSAGAGELFF. The J gene is TRBJ2-2, the V gene TRBV30; TCRdb indicates TRBD1, and absent DNA this call remains unverified. The CDR3 is made up of 12 amino acids. Germline V CDR1 and CDR2: GTSNPN, SVGIG (reference sequence).

The chain has TRBV3-1 and TRBJ2-5. CDR3 length: 12 residues. Germline CDR1 reads LGHDT; CDR2 reads YNNKEL (reference sequence). CDR3 region: CASSHSVETQYF.

V is TRBV15 and J is TRBJ2-1. The CDR3 runs 13 residues. Germline assignment: CDR1 LNHNV and CDR2 YYDKDF (reference sequence). The CDR3 protein is CATSRDQAGEQFF.